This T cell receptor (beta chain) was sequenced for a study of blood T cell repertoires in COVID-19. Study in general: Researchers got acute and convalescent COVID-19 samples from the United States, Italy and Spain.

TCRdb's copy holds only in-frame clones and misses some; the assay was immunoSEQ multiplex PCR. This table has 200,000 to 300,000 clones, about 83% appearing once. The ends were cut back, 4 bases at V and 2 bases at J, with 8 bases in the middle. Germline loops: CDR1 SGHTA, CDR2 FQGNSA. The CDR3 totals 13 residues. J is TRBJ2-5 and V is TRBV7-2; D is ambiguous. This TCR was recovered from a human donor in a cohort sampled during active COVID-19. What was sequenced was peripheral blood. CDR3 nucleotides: TGTGCCAGCAGCTCCGCGTGGCAAGAGACCCAGTACTTC. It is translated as CASSSAWQETQYF.